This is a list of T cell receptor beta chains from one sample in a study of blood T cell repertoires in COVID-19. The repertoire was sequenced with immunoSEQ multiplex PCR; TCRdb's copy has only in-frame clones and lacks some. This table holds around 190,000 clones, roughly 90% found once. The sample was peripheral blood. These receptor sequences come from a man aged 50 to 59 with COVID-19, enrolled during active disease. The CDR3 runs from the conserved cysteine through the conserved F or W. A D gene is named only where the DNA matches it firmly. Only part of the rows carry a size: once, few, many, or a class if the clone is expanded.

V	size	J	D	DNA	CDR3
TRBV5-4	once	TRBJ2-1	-	TGTGCCAGCAGCGCATCCGGGACTTTCAATGAGCAGTTCTTC	CASSASGTFNEQFF
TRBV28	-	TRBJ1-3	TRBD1	TGTGCCAGCAGTTTATCGGGACAGGGAGCTGGAAACACCATATATTTT	CASSLSGQGAGNTIYF
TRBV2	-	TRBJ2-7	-	TGTGCCAGCAGCAGGGTCGCAGCCTTATACGAGCAGTACTTC	CASSRVAALYEQYF
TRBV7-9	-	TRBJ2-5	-	TGTGCCAGCAGCGCTCCCCCAGGGGAAGAGACCCAGTACTTC	CASSAPPGEETQYF
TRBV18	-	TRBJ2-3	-	TGTGCCAGCTCACCTAGAGGAAGGGGAAACACAGATACGCAGTATTTT	CASSPRGRGNTDTQYF
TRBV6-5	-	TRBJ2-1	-	TGTGCCAGCAGTTACCTCCGCTCCTACAATGAGCAGTTCTTC	CASSYLRSYNEQFF
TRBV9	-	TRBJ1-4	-	TGTGCCAGCAGCCCCCGGACAGCAACTAATGAAAAACTGTTTTTT	CASSPRTATNEKLFF
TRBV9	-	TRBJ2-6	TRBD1	TGTGCCAGCAGCCCCCGGACAGGGACCCCCGGGGCCAACGTCCTGACTTTC	CASSPRTGTPGANVLTF
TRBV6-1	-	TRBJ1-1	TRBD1	TGTGCCAGCAGTGAATCTGTCAGGGGGCCGAACACTGAAGCTTTCTTT	CASSESVRGPNTEAFF
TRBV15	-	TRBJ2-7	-	TGTGCCACCAGCAGAGGGGCACCGGGGGTAAACGAGCAGTACTTC	CATSRGAPGVNEQYF
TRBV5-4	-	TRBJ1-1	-	TGTGCCAGCAGCCAGGACAGGAACACTGAAGCTTTCTTT	CASSQDRNTEAFF
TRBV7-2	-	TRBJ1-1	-	TGTGCCAGCAGCTCGAGTCCGAACACTGAAGCTTTCTTT	CASSSSPNTEAFF
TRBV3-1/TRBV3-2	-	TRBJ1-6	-	TGTGCCAGCAGCCAAAATCTAGATTCACCCCTCCACTTT	CASSQNLDSPLHF
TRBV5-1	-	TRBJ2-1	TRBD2	TGCGCCAGCAGCTTTATAGCGGGAGCCAATGAGCAGTTCTTC	CASSFIAGANEQFF
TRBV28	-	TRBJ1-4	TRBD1	TGTGCCAGCAGTCCTTTGGACAGGGGGAATGAAAAACTGTTTTTT	CASSPLDRGNEKLFF
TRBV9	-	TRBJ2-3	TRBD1	TGTGCCAGCAGCGTAGGGACAGGGGGCACAGATACGCAGTATTTT	CASSVGTGGTDTQYF
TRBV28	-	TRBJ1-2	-	TGTGCCAGCAGTTTGGACAGCCAATTTTATGGCTACACCTTC	CASSLDSQFYGYTF
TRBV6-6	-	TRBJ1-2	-	TGTGCCAGCAGTTCCACCCAGGAAAACTATGGCTACACCTTC	CASSSTQENYGYTF
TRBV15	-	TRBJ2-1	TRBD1	TGTGCCACCAGCGCCAAATGGGGGACAGCCATAGACTCCGCTTACAATGAGCAGTTCTTC	CATSAKWGTAIDSAYNEQFF
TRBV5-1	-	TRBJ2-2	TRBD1	TGCGCCAGCACCGCTAGGACAGGGAACACCGGGGAGCTGTTTTTT	CASTARTGNTGELFF
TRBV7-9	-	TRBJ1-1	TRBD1	TGTGCCAGCAGCTTTACGGGACAGGGAAACACTGAAGCTTTCTTT	CASSFTGQGNTEAFF
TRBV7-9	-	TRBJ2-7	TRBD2	TGTGCCAGCAGCTTCGGACTAGCGGGACACGAGCAGTACTTC	CASSFGLAGHEQYF
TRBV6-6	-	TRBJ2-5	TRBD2	TGTGCCAGCCACCGGGGAGAGCGGGAGAGAGAGACCCAGTACTTC	CASHRGERERETQYF
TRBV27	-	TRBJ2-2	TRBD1	TGTGCCAGCAGTTTTTTTGGGACAGGGGCCTACACCGGGGAGCTGTTTTTT	CASSFFGTGAYTGELFF
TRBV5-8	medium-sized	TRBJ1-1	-	TGTGCCAGCAGCTTGGGTAAATTGAGGACTGAAGCTTTCTTT	CASSLGKLRTEAFF
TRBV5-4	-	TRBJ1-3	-	TGTGCCAGCAGCACCGGACAGAGTGCGAACACCATATATTTT	CASSTGQSANTIYF
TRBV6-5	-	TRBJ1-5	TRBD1	TGTGCCAGCCGTCCCGGGACAGGGTTCGGTCAGCCCCAGCATTTT	CASRPGTGFGQPQHF
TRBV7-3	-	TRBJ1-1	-	TGTGCCAGCAGCTTAAACCCGAGGAACACTGAAGCTTTCTTT	CASSLNPRNTEAFF
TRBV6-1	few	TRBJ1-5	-	TGTGCCAGCAGTGAACAGGGTCCTCGCCAGCCCCAGCATTTT	CASSEQGPRQPQHF
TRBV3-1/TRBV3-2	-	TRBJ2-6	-	TGTGCCAGCAGCCAAGAACACAACTCTGGGGCCAACGTCCTGACTTTC	CASSQEHNSGANVLTF
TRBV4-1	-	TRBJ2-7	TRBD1	TGCGCCAGCAGCCACGGACAGGGCGCGCAGTACTTC	CASSHGQGAQYF
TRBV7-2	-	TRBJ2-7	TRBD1	TGTGCCAGCAGGGAGGGGGGACAGGCCGTTTACGAGCAGTACTTC	CASREGGQAVYEQYF
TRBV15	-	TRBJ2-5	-	TGTGCCACCAGCAGAGCGGCGGGGGCCCAAGAGACCCAGTACTTC	CATSRAAGAQETQYF
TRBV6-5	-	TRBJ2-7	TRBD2	TGTGCCAGCTTGACTAGCGGGAGATGGAACGAGCAGTACTTC	CASLTSGRWNEQYF
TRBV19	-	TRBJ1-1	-	TGTGCCAGTAGTATCGGGGGTTCGAACACTGAAGCTTTCTTT	CASSIGGSNTEAFF
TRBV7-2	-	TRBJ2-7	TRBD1	TGTGCCAGCAGCTTTGGACAGGCACAAGTCTTC	CASSFGQAQVF
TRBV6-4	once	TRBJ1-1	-	TGTGCCAGCAGCTCAGGGGCGAACACTGAAGCTTTCTTT	CASSSGANTEAFF
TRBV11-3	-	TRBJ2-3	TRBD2	TGTGCCAGCAGCTCGATCCGGGGGGGTGGGACAGATACGCAGTATTTT	CASSSIRGGGTDTQYF
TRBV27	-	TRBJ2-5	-	TGTGCCAGCAGTGTACCAGGGGCCGGGGAGACCCAGTACTTC	CASSVPGAGETQYF
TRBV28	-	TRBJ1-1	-	TGTGCCAGCAGTTGGCGGACGGGGGGAGCTTTCTTT	CASSWRTGGAFF
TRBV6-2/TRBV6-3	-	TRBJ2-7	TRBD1	TGTGCCAGCAGTTACTCCGGGACAGCGACCTTC	CASSYSGTATF
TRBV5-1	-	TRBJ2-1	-	TGCGCCAGCAGCTTGGTTCTAGGGGCCAATGAGCAGTTCTTC	CASSLVLGANEQFF
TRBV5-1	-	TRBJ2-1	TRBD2	TGCGCCAGCAGCATTCTAGCGGAGGTTTACAATGAGCAGTTCTTC	CASSILAEVYNEQFF
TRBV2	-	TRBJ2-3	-	TGTGCCAGCAGTGAGAGGGCGAACACAGATACGCAGTATTTT	CASSERANTDTQYF